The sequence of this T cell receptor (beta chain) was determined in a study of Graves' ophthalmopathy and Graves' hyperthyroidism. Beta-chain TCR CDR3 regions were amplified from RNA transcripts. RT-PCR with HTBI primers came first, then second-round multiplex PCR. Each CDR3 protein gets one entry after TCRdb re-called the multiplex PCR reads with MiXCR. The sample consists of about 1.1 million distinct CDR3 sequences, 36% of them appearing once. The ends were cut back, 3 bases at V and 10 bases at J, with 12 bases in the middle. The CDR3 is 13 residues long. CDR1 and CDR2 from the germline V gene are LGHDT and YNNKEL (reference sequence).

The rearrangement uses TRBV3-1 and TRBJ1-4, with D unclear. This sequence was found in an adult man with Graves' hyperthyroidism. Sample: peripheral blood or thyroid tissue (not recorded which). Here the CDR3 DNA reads TGTGCCAGCAGCCAGGATCAAGGCGGAAAACTGTTTTTT. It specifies CASSQDQGGKLFF.